This T cell receptor (beta chain) stems from a study of blood T cell repertoires in COVID-19 (TCRdb year 2020). Regarding the complete study: Samples covering the acute and convalescent phases of COVID-19 were provided by collaborators in the United States, Italy and Spain. A de-identified subject ID, COVID-19 status, age in years and sex were almost always included in the sample metadata. HLA class I and class II types, where available, came from metadata supplied by the sample provider rather than from assay-based typing. The repertoires were made available in a free public database intended to serve as a resource for research on the immune response to SARS-CoV-2. Subjects who had been exposed to COVID-19, were actively infected with it, or had recovered from it provided the deeply sampled blood TCRbeta repertoires that made up the dataset. Samples came from the ongoing ImmuneRACE study (first 160 participants) plus 1,254 subjects from 6 global collaborators. The material from the prospective study consisted of cDNA or gDNA derived from T cells, B-cell-depleted T cells, or PBMCs. What the work shows at the level of the full study, not this receptor alone: The amount of clinical and demographic metadata varied by source and participant and was provided uncurated.

In the prospective study, participants were roughly 18 to 95 years old, resided in about 25 geographic areas of the United States, and were enrolled through a virtual design. Cohort assignment in the prospective study relied on participant-reported clinical history from a screening survey and a study questionnaire. In the prospective study, whole blood, serum and a nasopharyngeal or oropharyngeal swab were collected from each participant by mobile phlebotomists. Additional blood draws and questionnaires over an approximately 2-month period could optionally be provided by prospective study participants. Prospective study blood samples were shipped either frozen or at room temperature before DNA extraction. This clone occurred once. Its binding antigen is unknown. Base quality data are lacking; no much larger clone is found one base away. TCRbeta CDR3 regions were amplified from genomic DNA by means of the immunoSEQ Assay, a bias-controlled multiplex PCR. As for the authors' bioinformatics: Within the assay, amplification of reference gene primers was used to estimate how many nucleated cells each sample contained. To quantify the absolute abundance of each unique TCRbeta CDR3 rearrangement, sequence reads were collapsed and filtered. For each sample, productive Simpson clonality was calculated as the square root of Simpson's diversity index over productive rearrangements. This is the immuneACCESS table as TCRdb keeps it, with only in-frame sequences that have V and J called. A part of the clones is gone; compared with another copy, unresolved V genes explain less than half, and the rest is unexplained. That table furnishes V, J and clone size, whereas the DNA furnished D and trimming. This sample has roughly 400,000 clones in its table, and approximately 85% of those were observed once. The leading ten clones occupy about 2.1% of the sample.

The CDR3 sequence holds 19 residues, the cysteine and phenylalanine included. CDR3 DNA only is kept here, 57 bases in frame from base 1. For CDR1 and CDR2, the germline V gene lists MGHRA and YSYEKL. For this chain, trimming is 4 bases at the V end and 5 bases at the J end, and the number of junction bases without a gene match is 13. This clonotype was obtained from a woman aged 40 to 50 with acute COVID-19. The chain couples TRBV4-1 to TRBJ2-5, with 16 bases matching TRBD2. The sample taken for sequencing was PBMCs or T cells enriched from blood (not recorded which). The DNA reads as follows: TGCGCCAGCAGCCGAACAACCGGGACTAGCGGGGGGGCCGTTGAGACCCAGTACTTC. Translated, it reads CASSRTTGTSGGAVETQYF.